This is a list of T cell receptor beta chains from one sample in a study of blood T cells in healthy people across ages. TCRdb processed the 5' RACE reads anew with MiXCR; each CDR3 protein has one entry. Among hundreds of thousands of distinct CDR3 sequences, about 42% were seen once, and the ten largest hold roughly 18%. Material: blood. These receptors were obtained from a man aged 55-75 years in good health. Both conserved end residues are part of each CDR3. The D gene is left open where the match is weak. Not every row has a clone size; where given, it reads once, few, many or a size class.

TRBD1	few	TRBV10-3	TRBJ2-6	CAISEGNRGRTTAGANVLTF	TGTGCCATCAGTGAGGGAAACAGGGGGCGGACGACTGCTGGGGCCAACGTCCTGACTTTC
.	.	TRBV4-1	TRBJ2-5	CASSQVGAGETQYF	TGCGCCAGCAGCCAAGTAGGGGCGGGAGAGACCCAGTACTTC
.	.	TRBV18	TRBJ2-2	CASKRRAQSTQGPGELFF	TGTGCCAGCAAACGACGTGCCCAATCGACCCAGGGTCCCGGGGAGCTGTTTTTT
TRBD2	few	TRBV9	TRBJ2-1	CASSVGGGALNEQFF	TGTGCCAGCAGCGTAGGCGGGGGGGCCTTAAATGAGCAGTTCTTC
.	.	TRBV20-1	TRBJ1-1	CSALRQNTEAFF	TGCAGTGCTCTCAGACAGAACACTGAAGCTTTCTTT
.	.	TRBV20-1	TRBJ2-3	CSARAIWEDTQYF	TGCAGTGCTAGAGCAATCTGGGAAGATACGCAGTATTTT
TRBD1	few	TRBV27	TRBJ2-1	CASGSSGQGGNEQFF	TGTGCCAGCGGATCATCGGGACAGGGTGGAAATGAGCAGTTCTTC
.	.	TRBV6-1	TRBJ1-1	CASSSRQVNTEAFF	TGTGCCAGCAGTAGTAGACAGGTCAACACTGAAGCTTTCTTT
TRBD1	.	TRBV20-1	TRBJ2-7	CSARDKDRDYEQYF	TGCAGTGCTAGAGATAAAGACAGGGATTACGAGCAGTACTTC
.	.	TRBV18	TRBJ2-5	CASSPDGPKYF	TGTGCCAGCTCACCGGACGGACCAAAGTACTTC
TRBD2	.	TRBV7-2	TRBJ2-3	CASSLTRGAGTDTQYF	TGTGCCAGCAGCTTGACGCGGGGGGCTGGCACAGATACGCAGTATTTT
.	few	TRBV4-1	TRBJ1-4	CASSQDRRPLTATNEKLFF	TGCGCCAGCAGCCAAGATCGCAGGCCCCTTACTGCAACTAATGAAAAACTGTTTTTT
TRBD2	.	TRBV4-3	TRBJ2-3	CASSQQLAGTTDTQYF	TGCGCCAGCAGCCAACAACTAGCGGGGACCACAGATACGCAGTATTTT
TRBD1	.	TRBV7-2	TRBJ2-3	CASSPRGTGGADTQYF	TGTGCCAGCAGCCCGAGAGGGACAGGGGGCGCAGATACGCAGTATTTT
.	few	TRBV7-2	TRBJ1-2	CASSNRENYGYTF	TGTGCCAGCAGCAACAGGGAGAACTATGGCTACACCTTC
TRBD2	.	TRBV6-2/TRBV6-3	TRBJ2-1	CASSRLGGKVEQFF	TGTGCCAGCAGTCGCCTCGGGGGGAAGGTTGAGCAGTTCTTC
TRBD1	few	TRBV2	TRBJ2-7	CATTMGQTYEQYF	TGTGCCACCACGATGGGACAGACCTACGAGCAGTACTTC
TRBD2	.	TRBV20-1	TRBJ2-1	CSAPGTSGDYNEQFF	TGCAGTGCTCCCGGGACTAGCGGGGACTACAATGAGCAGTTCTTC
.	few	TRBV6-2/TRBV6-3	TRBJ2-6	CASSLLVGANVLTF	TGTGCCAGCAGCCTACTTGTTGGGGCCAACGTCCTGACTTTC
.	.	TRBV28	TRBJ1-2	CACGTNYGYTF	TGTGCCTGCGGGACCAACTATGGCTACACCTTC
.	.	TRBV3-1	TRBJ2-1	CASSQDSGGRGRKFNEQFF	TGTGCCAGCAGCCAAGACTCGGGGGGCCGCGGTCGCAAATTCAATGAGCAGTTCTTC
.	.	TRBV7-2	TRBJ2-7	CASRADTSYEQYF	TGTGCCAGTCGGGCAGATACGTCCTACGAGCAGTACTTC
.	.	TRBV5-4	TRBJ1-2	CASSSPPALYGYTF	TGTGCCAGCAGCTCACCGCCCGCGCTATATGGCTACACCTTC
.	.	TRBV19	TRBJ1-5	CASSIVKGLDNQPQHF	TGTGCCAGTAGTATAGTTAAGGGACTCGATAATCAGCCCCAGCATTTT
.	.	TRBV4-3	TRBJ2-2	CASSQGAVRGDTGELFF	TGCGCCAGCAGCCAAGGGGCAGTGAGGGGGGACACCGGGGAGCTGTTTTTT
TRBD1	.	TRBV5-5	TRBJ2-1	CASSVRQGVPTEQFF	TGTGCCAGCAGCGTGCGACAGGGGGTACCAACTGAGCAGTTCTTC
.	few	TRBV6-5	TRBJ1-6	CASRWTGNSPLHF	TGTGCCAGCAGGTGGACTGGAAATTCACCCCTCCACTTT
TRBD2	few	TRBV29-1	TRBJ2-1	CSEASGSTYNEQFF	TGCAGCGAAGCTAGCGGGAGTACCTACAATGAGCAGTTCTTC
.	many	TRBV29-1	TRBJ2-3	CSVEATKSDTQYF	TGCAGCGTTGAAGCTACAAAGTCAGATACGCAGTATTTT
.	.	TRBV18	TRBJ1-1	CASSPPKTGRWDTEAFF	TGTGCCAGCTCACCACCTAAAACAGGGAGGTGGGACACTGAAGCTTTCTTT
.	.	TRBV20-1	TRBJ1-1	CSAMGSPRYGTEAFF	TGCAGTGCAATGGGGAGTCCGCGTTATGGGACTGAAGCTTTCTTT
.	.	TRBV4-2	TRBJ1-1	CASSQDFESKNTEAFF	TGTGCCAGCAGCCAAGATTTCGAAAGCAAGAACACTGAAGCTTTCTTT
TRBD1	once	TRBV5-1	TRBJ1-5	CASSSDGQGNQPQHF	TGCGCCAGCAGCTCTGACGGACAGGGAAATCAGCCCCAGCATTTT
.	.	TRBV3-1	TRBJ2-7	CASSQAVAWEQYF	TGTGCCAGCAGCCAAGCGGTAGCGTGGGAGCAGTACTTC
.	.	TRBV6-1	TRBJ2-5	CASIDSGSYQETQYF	TGTGCCAGCATCGACTCAGGGTCCTACCAAGAGACCCAGTACTTC
.	.	TRBV5-6	TRBJ2-5	CASSLRTDPYQETQYF	TGTGCCAGCAGCTTGCGGACGGACCCGTACCAAGAGACCCAGTACTTC
TRBD1	few	TRBV20-1	TRBJ2-5	CSASGTGTKTQYF	TGCAGTGCTAGTGGGACAGGGACGAAGACCCAGTACTTC
.	.	TRBV7-2	TRBJ1-4	CASSARQVGGEKLFF	TGTGCCAGCAGCGCCAGACAAGTTGGAGGTGAAAAACTGTTTTTT
TRBD1	few	TRBV7-3	TRBJ1-2	CASSWTGGNGYTF	TGTGCCAGCAGCTGGACAGGGGGCAATGGCTACACCTTC
TRBD2	few	TRBV29-1	TRBJ2-3	CSSGGGTDTQYF	TGCAGCAGCGGGGGTGGGACAGATACGCAGTATTTT
.	.	TRBV19	TRBJ2-1	CASNRGSIVNEQFF	TGTGCCAGTAACCGCGGGTCGATAGTAAATGAGCAGTTCTTC
.	few	TRBV7-2	TRBJ2-7	CASSILGNYEQYF	TGTGCCAGCAGTATACTCGGGAACTACGAGCAGTACTTC
TRBD2	.	TRBV12-3/TRBV12-4	TRBJ2-5	CASSLNGGAYGETQYF	TGTGCCAGCAGTTTAAACGGGGGGGCCTACGGAGAGACCCAGTACTTC
.	.	TRBV7-9	TRBJ2-5	CTSSLAFETQYF	TGTACCAGCAGCTTAGCGTTTGAGACCCAGTACTTC
.	many	TRBV29-1	TRBJ2-7	CSVGGTGRFYEQYF	TGCAGCGTTGGTGGGACGGGACGGTTTTACGAGCAGTACTTC
.	few	TRBV6-6	TRBJ2-7	CASSYRASSYEQYF	TGTGCCAGCAGTTACAGGGCCAGCTCCTACGAGCAGTACTTC
.	few	TRBV20-1	TRBJ1-1	CSALVGSNTEAFF	TGCAGTGCTCTGGTAGGGTCGAACACTGAAGCTTTCTTT
.	.	TRBV5-6	TRBJ2-7	CASSLVGYEGPSYEQYF	TGTGCCAGCAGTTTAGTTGGTTATGAGGGACCGTCCTACGAGCAGTACTTC
.	.	TRBV7-9	TRBJ2-3	CASSQGTSVDTQYF	TGTGCCAGCAGCCAAGGGACGAGTGTGGATACGCAGTATTTT
TRBD1	.	TRBV15	TRBJ1-5	CATSLDRGLYQPQHF	TGTGCCACCAGCTTAGACAGGGGGCTATATCAGCCCCAGCATTTT